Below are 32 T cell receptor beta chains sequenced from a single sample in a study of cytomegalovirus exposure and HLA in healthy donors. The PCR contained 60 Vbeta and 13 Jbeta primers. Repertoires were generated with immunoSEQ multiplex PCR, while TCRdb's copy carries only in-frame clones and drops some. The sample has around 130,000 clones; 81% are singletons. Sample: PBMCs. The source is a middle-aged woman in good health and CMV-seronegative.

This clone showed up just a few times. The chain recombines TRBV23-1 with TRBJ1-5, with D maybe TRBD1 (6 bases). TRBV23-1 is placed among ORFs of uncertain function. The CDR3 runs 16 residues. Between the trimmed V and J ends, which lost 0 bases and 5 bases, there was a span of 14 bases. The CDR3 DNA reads TGCGCCAGCAGTCAATCGTGGGACACCAAGTATCAGCCCCAGCATTTT. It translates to CASSQSWDTKYQPQHF.

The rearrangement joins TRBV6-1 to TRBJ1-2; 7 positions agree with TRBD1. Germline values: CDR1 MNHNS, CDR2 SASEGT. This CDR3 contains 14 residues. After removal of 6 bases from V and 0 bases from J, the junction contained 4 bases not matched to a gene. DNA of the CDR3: TGTGCCAGCAGCCTAGACAGGGCTAACTATGGCTACACCTTC. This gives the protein CASSLDRANYGYTF.

CDR3 amino acids: CASSPGQTRETQYF. The DNA for the CDR3 is TGTGCCAGCAGCCCAGGGCAGACTCGAGAGACCCAGTACTTC. This sequence joins TRBV7-9 and TRBJ2-5; possible D gene TRBD1, 5 bases. Germline V lookup: CDR1 SEHNR, CDR2 FQNEAQ (reference sequence). Trimming stripped 5 bases from V and 4 bases from J, with 14 bases between. The CDR3 consists of 14 residues. The full variable domain, rest sourced from reference TRBV7-9 and TRBJ2-5, is DTGVSQNPRHKITKRGQNVTFRCDPISEHNRLYWYRQTLGQGPEFLTYFQNEAQLEKSRLLSDRFSAERPKGSFSTLEIQRTEQGDSAMYLCASSPGQTRETQYFGPGTRLLVL.

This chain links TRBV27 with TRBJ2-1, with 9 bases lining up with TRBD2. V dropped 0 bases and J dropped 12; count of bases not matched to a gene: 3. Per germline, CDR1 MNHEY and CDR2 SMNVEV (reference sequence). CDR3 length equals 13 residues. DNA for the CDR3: TGTGCCAGCAGTTTATCGGGAGCGGGGGGGCAGTTCTTC. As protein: CASSLSGAGGQFF.

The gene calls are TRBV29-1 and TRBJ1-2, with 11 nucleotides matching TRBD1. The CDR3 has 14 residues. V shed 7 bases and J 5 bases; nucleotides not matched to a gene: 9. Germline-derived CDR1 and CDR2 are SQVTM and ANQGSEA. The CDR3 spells CSARTGGVKYGYTF. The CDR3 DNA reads TGCAGCGCTCGGACAGGGGGCGTCAAGTATGGCTACACCTTC. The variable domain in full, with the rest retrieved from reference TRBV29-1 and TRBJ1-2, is SAVISQKPSRDICQRGTSLTIQCQVDSQVTMMFWYRQQPGQSLTLIATANQGSEATYESGFVIDKFPISRPNLTFSTLTVSNMSPEDSSIYLCSARTGGVKYGYTFGSGTRLTVV.

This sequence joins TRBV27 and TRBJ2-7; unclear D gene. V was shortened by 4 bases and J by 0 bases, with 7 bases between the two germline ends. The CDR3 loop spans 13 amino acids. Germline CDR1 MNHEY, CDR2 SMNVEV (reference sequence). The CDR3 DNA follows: TGTGCCAGCAGTTCGAGAACCTCCTACGAGCAGTACTTC. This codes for CASSSRTSYEQYF.

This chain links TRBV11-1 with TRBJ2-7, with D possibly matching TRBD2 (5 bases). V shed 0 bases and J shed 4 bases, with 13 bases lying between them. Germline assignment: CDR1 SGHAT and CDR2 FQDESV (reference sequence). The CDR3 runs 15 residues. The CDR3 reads CASSLAYSGEYEQYF. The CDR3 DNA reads TGTGCCAGCAGCTTAGCGTACAGCGGTGAGTACGAGCAGTACTTC.

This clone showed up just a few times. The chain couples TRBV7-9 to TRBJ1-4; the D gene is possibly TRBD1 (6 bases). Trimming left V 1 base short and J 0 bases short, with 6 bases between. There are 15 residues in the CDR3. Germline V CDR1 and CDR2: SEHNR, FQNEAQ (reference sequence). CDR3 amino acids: CASSLEGATNEKLFF. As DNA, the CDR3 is TGTGCCAGCAGCTTAGAGGGGGCAACTAATGAAAAACTGTTTTTT.

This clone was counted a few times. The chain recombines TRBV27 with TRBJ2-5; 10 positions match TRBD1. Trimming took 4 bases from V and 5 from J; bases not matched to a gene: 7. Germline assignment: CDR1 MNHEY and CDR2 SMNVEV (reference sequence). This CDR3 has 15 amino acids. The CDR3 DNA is TGTGCCAGCAGTTCTGGGACAGGGGCGGACGAGACCCAGTACTTC. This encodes CASSSGTGADETQYF.

CDR3 coding DNA: TGTGCCAGCAGTCGCGGGAGTAGGAGCACAGATACGCAGTATTTT. This gives the protein CASSRGSRSTDTQYF. V usage is TRBV6-5 and J usage is TRBJ2-3; 7 bases are a match to TRBD2. The CDR3 sequence is 15 residues long. V trimming: 5 bases; J trimming: 0 bases; junction bases outside the gene matches: 5. The germline gives CDR1 MNHEY, CDR2 SVGAGI.

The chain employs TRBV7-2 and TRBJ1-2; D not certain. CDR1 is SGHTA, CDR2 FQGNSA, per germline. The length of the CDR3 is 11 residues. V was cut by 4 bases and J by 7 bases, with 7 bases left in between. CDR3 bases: TGTGCCAGCAGCTGGGCGTTTGGCTACACCTTC. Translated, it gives CASSWAFGYTF.

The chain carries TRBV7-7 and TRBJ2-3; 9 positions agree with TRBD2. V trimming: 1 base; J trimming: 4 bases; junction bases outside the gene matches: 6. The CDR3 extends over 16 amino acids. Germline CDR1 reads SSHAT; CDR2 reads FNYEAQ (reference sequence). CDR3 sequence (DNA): TGTGCCAGCAGCTTAGGGGGCGGGGGGGCCTCAGATACGCAGTATTTT. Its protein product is CASSLGGGGASDTQYF.

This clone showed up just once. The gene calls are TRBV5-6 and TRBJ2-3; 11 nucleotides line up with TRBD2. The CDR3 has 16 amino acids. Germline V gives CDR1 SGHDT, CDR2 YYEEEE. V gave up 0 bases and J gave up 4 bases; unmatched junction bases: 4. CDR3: CASSLELAGASDTQYF. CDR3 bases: TGTGCCAGCAGCTTGGAACTAGCGGGGGCCTCAGATACGCAGTATTTT. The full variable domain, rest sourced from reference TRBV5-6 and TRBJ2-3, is DAGVTQSPTHLIKTRGQQVTLRCSPKSGHDTVSWYQQALGQGPQFIFQYYEEEERQRGNFPDRFSGHQFPNYSSELNVNALLLGDSALYLCASSLELAGASDTQYFGPGTRLTVL.

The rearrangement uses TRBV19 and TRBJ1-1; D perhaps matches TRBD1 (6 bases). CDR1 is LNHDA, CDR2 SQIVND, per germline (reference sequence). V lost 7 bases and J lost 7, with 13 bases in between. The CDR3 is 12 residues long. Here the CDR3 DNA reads TGTGCCAGTAAAACAGGGAGTGGTGAAGCTTTCTTT. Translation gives CASKTGSGEAFF. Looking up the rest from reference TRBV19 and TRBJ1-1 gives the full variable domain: DGGITQSPKYLFRKEGQNVTLSCEQNLNHDAMYWYRQDPGQGLRLIYYSQIVNDFQKGDIAEGYSVSREKKESFPLTVTSAQKNPTAFYLCASKTGSGEAFFGQGTRLTVV.

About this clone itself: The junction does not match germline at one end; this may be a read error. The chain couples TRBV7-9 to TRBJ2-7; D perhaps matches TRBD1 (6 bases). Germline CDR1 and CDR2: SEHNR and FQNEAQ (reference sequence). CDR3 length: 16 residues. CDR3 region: CSSSLKVELGARRQYF. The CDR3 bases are TGTTCCAGCAGCTTAAAGGTTGAGTTGGGGGCGAGGAGGCAGTACTTC.

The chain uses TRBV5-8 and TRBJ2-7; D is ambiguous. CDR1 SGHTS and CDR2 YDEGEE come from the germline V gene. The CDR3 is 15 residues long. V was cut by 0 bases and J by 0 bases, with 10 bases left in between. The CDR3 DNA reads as TGTGCCAGCAGCTTGGTGACACTGAGCTCCTACGAGCAGTACTTC. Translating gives CASSLVTLSSYEQYF.

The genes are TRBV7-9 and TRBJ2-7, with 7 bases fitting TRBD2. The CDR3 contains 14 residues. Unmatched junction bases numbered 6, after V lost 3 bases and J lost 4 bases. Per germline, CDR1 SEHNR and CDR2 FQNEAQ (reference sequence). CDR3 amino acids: CASSFGGSDYEQYF. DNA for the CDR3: TGTGCCAGCAGCTTCGGCGGGAGCGATTACGAGCAGTACTTC.

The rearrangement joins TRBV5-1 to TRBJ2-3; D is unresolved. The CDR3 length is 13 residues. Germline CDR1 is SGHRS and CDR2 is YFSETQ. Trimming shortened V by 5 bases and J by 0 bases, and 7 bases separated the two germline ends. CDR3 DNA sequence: TGCGCCAGCAGTCCCGGGAGCACAGATACGCAGTATTTT. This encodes CASSPGSTDTQYF.

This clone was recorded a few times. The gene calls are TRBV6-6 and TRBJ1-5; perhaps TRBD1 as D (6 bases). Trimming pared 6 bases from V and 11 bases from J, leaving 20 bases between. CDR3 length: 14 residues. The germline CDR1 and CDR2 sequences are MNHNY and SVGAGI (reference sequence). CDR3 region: CASSVTGPREAQHF. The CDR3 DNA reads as TGTGCCAGCAGCGTAACAGGGCCCAGGGAAGCCCAGCATTTT.

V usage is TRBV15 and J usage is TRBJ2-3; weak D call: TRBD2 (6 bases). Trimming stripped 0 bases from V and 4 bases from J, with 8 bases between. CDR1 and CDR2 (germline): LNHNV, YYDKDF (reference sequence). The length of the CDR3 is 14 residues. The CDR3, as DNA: TGTGCCACCAGCAGAGATGGAGGGCCAGATACGCAGTATTTT. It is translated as CATSRDGGPDTQYF.

CDR3: CAWSVLSGQVMETQYF. CDR3 DNA: TGTGCCTGGAGTGTACTTTCGGGACAGGTCATGGAGACCCAGTACTTC. V gene TRBV30 combines with J gene TRBJ2-5, with 8 bases identical to TRBD1. The CDR3 length is 16 residues. Germline V CDR1 and CDR2: GTSNPN, SVGIG (reference sequence). V trimming: 0 bases; J trimming: 5 bases; junction bases outside the gene matches: 11.

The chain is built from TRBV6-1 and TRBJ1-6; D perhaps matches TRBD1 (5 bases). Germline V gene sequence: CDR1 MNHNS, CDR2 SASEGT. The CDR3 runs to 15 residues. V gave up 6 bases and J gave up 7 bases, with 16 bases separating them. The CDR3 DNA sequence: TGTGCCAGCAGCCCCCCGTGGGGGGACAATTCACCCCTCCACTTT. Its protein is CASSPPWGDNSPLHF.

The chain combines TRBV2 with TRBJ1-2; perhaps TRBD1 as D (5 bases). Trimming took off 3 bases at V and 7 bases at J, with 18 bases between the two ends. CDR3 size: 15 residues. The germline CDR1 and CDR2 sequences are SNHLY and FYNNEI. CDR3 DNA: TGTGCCAGCAGTGATTTCGGTCAACCCGGGGGTGGCTACACCTTC. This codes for CASSDFGQPGGGYTF.

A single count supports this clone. In DNA form, the CDR3 reads TGTGCCAGTAGTATAGAGGGGGCAGGCACCGGGGAGCTGTTTTTT. Its protein product is CASSIEGAGTGELFF. The chain is built from TRBV19 and TRBJ2-2, with D perhaps TRBD1 (6 bases). V gave up 0 bases and J gave up 4 bases, with 9 bases separating them. Germline loops: CDR1 LNHDA, CDR2 SQIVND (reference sequence). CDR3 size: 15 residues.

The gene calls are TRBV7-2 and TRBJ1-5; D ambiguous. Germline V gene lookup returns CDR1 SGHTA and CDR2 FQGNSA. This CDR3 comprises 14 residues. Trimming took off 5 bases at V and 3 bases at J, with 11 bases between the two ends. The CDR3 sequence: CASSPPGINQPQHF. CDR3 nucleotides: TGTGCCAGCAGCCCCCCGGGGATCAATCAGCCCCAGCATTTT. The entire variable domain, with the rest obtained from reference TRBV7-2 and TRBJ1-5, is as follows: GAGVSQSPSNKVTEKGKDVELRCDPISGHTALYWYRQSLGQGLEFLIYFQGNSAPDKSGLPSDRFSAERTGGSVSTLTIQRTQQEDSAVYLCASSPPGINQPQHFGDGTRLSIL.

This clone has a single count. CDR3 protein: CASGRGRYNEQFF. The CDR3 DNA follows: TGTGCCAGCGGCAGGGGGCGATACAATGAGCAGTTCTTC. The V and J genes are TRBV11-3 and TRBJ2-1, with 8 bases aligning to TRBD1. V lost 8 bases to trimming and J lost 4 bases; unmatched junction nucleotides: 4. The CDR3 is made up of 13 amino acids. Germline CDR1 reads SGHNT; CDR2 reads YENEEA.

CDR3 sequence: CSVEDVAGYTF. CDR3 DNA: TGCAGCGTTGAAGATGTAGCCGGCTACACCTTC. This rearrangement joins TRBV29-1 to TRBJ1-2; the D is unclear. Deletions cut 0 bases from V and 8 bases from J, with 7 bases between. This CDR3 spans 11 amino acids. From germline, CDR1 is SQVTM and CDR2 ANQGSEA.

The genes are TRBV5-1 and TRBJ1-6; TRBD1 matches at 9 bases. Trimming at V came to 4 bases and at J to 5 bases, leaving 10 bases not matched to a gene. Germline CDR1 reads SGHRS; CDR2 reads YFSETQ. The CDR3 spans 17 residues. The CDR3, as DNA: TGCGCCAGCAGCCCATCGACCGGGACAGGGAATAATTCACCCCTCCACTTT. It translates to CASSPSTGTGNNSPLHF. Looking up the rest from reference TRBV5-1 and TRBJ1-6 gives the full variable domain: KAGVTQTPRYLIKTRGQQVTLSCSPISGHRSVSWYQQTPGQGLQFLFEYFSETQRNKGNFPGRFSGRQFSNSRSEMNVSTLELGDSALYLCASSPSTGTGNNSPLHFGNGTRLTVT.

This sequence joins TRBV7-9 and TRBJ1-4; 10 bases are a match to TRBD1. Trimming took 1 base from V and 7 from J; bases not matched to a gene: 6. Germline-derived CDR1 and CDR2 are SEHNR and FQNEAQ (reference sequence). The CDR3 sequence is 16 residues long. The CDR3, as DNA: TGTGCCAGCAGCTTAGGACAGGGGGCAACGGGTGAAAAACTGTTTTTT. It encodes CASSLGQGATGEKLFF.

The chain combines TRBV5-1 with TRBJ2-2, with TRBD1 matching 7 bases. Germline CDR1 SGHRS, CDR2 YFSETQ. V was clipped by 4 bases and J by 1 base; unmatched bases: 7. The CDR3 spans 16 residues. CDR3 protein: CASSETGQMNTGELFF. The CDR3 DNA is TGCGCCAGCAGCGAAACGGGACAGATGAACACCGGGGAGCTGTTTTTT.

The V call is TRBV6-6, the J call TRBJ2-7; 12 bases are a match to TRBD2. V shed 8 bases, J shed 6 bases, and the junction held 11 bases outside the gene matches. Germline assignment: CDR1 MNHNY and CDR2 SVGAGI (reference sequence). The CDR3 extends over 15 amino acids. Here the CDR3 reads CASFEGTSGLGEQYF. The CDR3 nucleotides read TGTGCCAGCTTTGAGGGGACTAGCGGGCTCGGCGAGCAGTACTTC.

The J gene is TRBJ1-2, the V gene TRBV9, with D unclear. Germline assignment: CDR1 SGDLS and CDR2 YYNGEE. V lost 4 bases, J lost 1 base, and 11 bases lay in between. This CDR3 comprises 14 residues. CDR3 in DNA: TGTGCCAGCAGCCCCCGTCTAGGTAACTATGGCTACACCTTC. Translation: CASSPRLGNYGYTF.